The sequence of this T cell receptor (beta chain) was determined in a study of blood T cell repertoires in COVID-19. Profiled with immunoSEQ multiplex PCR; TCRdb holds only in-frame clones, not every one. The sample carries about 330,000 clones, over 70% recorded once. The ends lost 6 bases at V and 0 bases at J; junction bases unmatched: 3. The CDR3 is made up of 14 amino acids. Germline-derived CDR1 and CDR2 are MRHNA and SNTAGT. Source material: PBMCs or T cells enriched from blood (not recorded which). The origin of this receptor is a man aged 25-40 years who had recovered from COVID-19. The chain has TRBV6-4 and TRBJ2-3; 7 bases align to TRBD2. The CDR3 sequence is CASSKRDSTDTQYF. In DNA form, the CDR3 reads TGTGCCAGCAGCAAGCGGGATAGCACAGATACGCAGTATTTT.